The clone carrying this TCR beta chain was picked up a small number of times. The data are from a study of blood T cells in healthy people across ages. Next came a second PCR, run for about 7 to 12 cycles, which used a sample-barcoded 5' primer along with a J-beta primer mix. TCRdb used MiXCR to reprocess the 5' RACE reads, holding one entry per CDR3 protein. The sample lists a few hundred thousand distinct CDR3 sequences, roughly a quarter occurring once. The V and J ends lost 8 bases and 5 bases respectively, with 16 bases between them. CDR3 length: 12 amino acids. Germline values: CDR1 DFQATT, CDR2 SNEGSKA (reference sequence).

The sequenced sample consisted of blood. The TCR comes from a woman in her 70s in good health. The V gene is TRBV20-1, the J gene TRBJ2-7, with D perhaps matching TRBD2 (6 bases). The DNA for the CDR3 is TGCAGTTGCGGCAGGGAGGCTAACGAGCAGTACTTC. Translation: CSCGREANEQYF.